This T cell receptor beta chain was identified in a study of blood T cell repertoires in COVID-19. Study context: COVID-19 samples collected from the United States, Italy and Spain covered acute and convalescent phases. T cells, B-cell-depleted T cells, or PBMCs supplied cDNA or gDNA.

The CDR3 sequence is 16 residues long. Germline lookup yields CDR1 SEHNR and CDR2 FQNEAQ (reference sequence). Trimming pared 1 base from V and 0 bases from J, leaving 12 bases between. Per the original methods: Reference gene primer amplification gave estimated nucleated cell counts. The protocol was immunoSEQ multiplex PCR, while the TCRdb copy is restricted to in-frame clones and leaves out a portion. The V and J calls and clone size are taken from that table; D and trimming were inferred from the DNA. The data contain around 50,000 clones, roughly 89% of them seen just once; the ten biggest clones take up around 6%.

Sequencing used peripheral blood. The receptor's source is a man between 70 and 80 years old with active COVID-19. The chain uses TRBV7-9 and TRBJ1-2; D perhaps matches TRBD1 (6 bases). CDR3 loop: CASSLGQAEANYGYTF. The CDR3 nucleotides are TGTGCCAGCAGCTTAGGACAGGCTGAAGCTAACTATGGCTACACCTTC.